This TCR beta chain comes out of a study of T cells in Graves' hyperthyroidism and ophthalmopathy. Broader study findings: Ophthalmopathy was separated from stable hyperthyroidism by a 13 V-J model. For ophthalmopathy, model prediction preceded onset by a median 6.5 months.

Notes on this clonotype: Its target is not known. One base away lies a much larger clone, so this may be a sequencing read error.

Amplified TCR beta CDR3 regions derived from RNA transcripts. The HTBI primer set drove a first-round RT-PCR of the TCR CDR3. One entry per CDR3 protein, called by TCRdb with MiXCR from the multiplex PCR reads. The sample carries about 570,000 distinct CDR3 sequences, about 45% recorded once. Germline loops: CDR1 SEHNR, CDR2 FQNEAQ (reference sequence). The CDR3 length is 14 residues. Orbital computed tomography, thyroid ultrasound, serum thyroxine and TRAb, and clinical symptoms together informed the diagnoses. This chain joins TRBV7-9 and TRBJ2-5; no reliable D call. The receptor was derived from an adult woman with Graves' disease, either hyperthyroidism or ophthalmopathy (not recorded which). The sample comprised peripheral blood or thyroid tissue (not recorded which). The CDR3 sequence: CASSLTPDQEAQYF. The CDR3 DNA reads TGTGCCAGCAGCCTAACTCCGGACCAAGAGGCCCAGTACTTC. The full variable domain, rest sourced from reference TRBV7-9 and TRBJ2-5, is DTGVSQNPRHKITKRGQNVTFRCDPISEHNRLYWYRQTLGQGPEFLTYFQNEAQLEKSRLLSDRFSAERPKGSFSTLEIQRTEQGDSAMYLCASSLTPDQEAQYFGPGTRLLVL.